This T cell receptor beta chain was identified during a study of T cells in Graves' hyperthyroidism and ophthalmopathy. General study findings and limits: Ophthalmopathy got predicted by the model a median approximately 6.3 months before its onset. Peripheral blood also featured most of the thyroid clonotypes expanded above 0.001.

Concerning this clonotype itself: What it binds is unknown.

Amplified regions were TCR beta CDR3 sequences from RNA transcripts. RT-PCR in the first round (using the HTBI primer set) targeted the TCR CDR3. TCRdb fed the multiplex PCR reads into MiXCR, producing one record per CDR3 protein. This table has nearly 600,000 distinct CDR3 sequences, around 13% appearing once. The CDR3 totals 13 residues. With V trimmed by 5 bases and J by 4 bases, 3 bases remained unmatched. CDR1 and CDR2 from the germline V gene are SQVTM and ANQGSEA. Criteria for exclusion of patients were uncontrolled infection, other autoimmune disease, pregnancy or lactation. The study collected blood at first hyperthyroidism diagnosis, before any ophthalmopathy symptoms arose.

Sequencing was performed on blood. V and J are TRBV29-1 and TRBJ2-3; TRBD1 aligns across 10 bases. This receptor was taken from a woman in her 30s with Graves' hyperthyroidism that later progressed to Graves' ophthalmopathy. CDR3 in amino acids: CSVPDRGPDTQYF. CDR3 coding DNA: TGCAGCGTTCCCGACAGGGGGCCAGATACGCAGTATTTT.